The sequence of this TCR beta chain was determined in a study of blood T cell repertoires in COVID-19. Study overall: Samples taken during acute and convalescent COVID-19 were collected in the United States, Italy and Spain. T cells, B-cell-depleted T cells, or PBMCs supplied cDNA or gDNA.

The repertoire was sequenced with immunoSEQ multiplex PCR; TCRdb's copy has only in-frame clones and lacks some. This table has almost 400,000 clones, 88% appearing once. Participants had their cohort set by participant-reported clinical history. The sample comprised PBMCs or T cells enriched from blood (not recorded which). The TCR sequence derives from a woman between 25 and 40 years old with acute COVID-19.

CDR3 sequence reads: CASSHTPANTGELFF. DNA of the CDR3: TGTGCCAGCAGCCATACTCCTGCGAACACCGGGGAGCTGTTTTTT. The chain has TRBV11-2 and TRBJ2-2; D unclear. This CDR3 comprises 15 residues. Germline V lookup: CDR1 SGHAT, CDR2 FQNNGV. V was cut by 5 bases and J by 0 bases, with 10 bases left in between.